This T cell receptor (beta chain) emerged from a study of Ad26.COV2.S vaccination and SARS-CoV-2 variants. Findings and limits, study-wide: Spike-specific TCR breadth was greater after Ad26.COV2.S than placebo.

Measured with immunoSEQ multiplex PCR; TCRdb has only the in-frame clones, and not every one. The table lists 300,000 to 350,000 clones, around 89% of them singletons. The CDR3 contains 14 residues. The ends were cut back, 6 bases at V and 2 bases at J, with 13 bases in the middle. CDR1 and CDR2 from the germline V gene are MNHNY and SVGAGI (reference sequence). Worth noting for this clone: Its target is not known.

Noted treatment: some 19 received Ad26.COV2.S at low or high dose, single or two shots; roughly five received placebo; per-sample allocation not given. Day 63 after the first injection of vaccine or placebo was the sampling time. The sequences come from peripheral blood, collected in a trial of Ad26.COV2.S vaccine versus placebo. This chain joins TRBV6-6 and TRBJ1-1; the D is unclear. This receptor was obtained from a person aged 18-60 years who received the Ad26.COV2.S COVID-19 vaccine or a placebo. The CDR3 sequence is CASRADWLNTEAFF. CDR3 bases: TGTGCCAGCAGGGCCGACTGGCTCAACACTGAAGCTTTCTTT.